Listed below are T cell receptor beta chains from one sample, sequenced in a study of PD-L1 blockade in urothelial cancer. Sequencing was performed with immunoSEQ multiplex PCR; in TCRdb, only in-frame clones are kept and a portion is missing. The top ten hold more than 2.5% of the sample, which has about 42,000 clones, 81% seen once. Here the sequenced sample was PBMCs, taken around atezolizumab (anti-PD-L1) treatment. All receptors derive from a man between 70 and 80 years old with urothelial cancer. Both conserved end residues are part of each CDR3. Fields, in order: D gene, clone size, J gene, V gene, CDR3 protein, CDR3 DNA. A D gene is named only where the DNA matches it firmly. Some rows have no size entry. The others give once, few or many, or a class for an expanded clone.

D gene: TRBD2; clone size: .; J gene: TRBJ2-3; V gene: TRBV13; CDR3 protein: CASSQPAGDATDTQYF; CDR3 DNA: TGTGCCAGCAGCCAACCAGCGGGAGACGCCACAGATACGCAGTATTTT
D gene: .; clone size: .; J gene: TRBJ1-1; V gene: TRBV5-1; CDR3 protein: CASRMGGDTEAFF; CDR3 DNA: TGCGCCAGCAGGATGGGGGGGGACACTGAAGCTTTCTTT
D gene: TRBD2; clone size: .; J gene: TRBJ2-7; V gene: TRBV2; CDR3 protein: CASSEGLAGGEQYF; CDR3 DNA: TGTGCCAGCAGTGAAGGACTAGCGGGAGGTGAGCAGTACTTC
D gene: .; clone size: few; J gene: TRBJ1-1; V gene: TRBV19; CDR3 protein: CASSRGRVNTEAFF; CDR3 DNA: TGTGCCAGCAGCCGAGGCAGGGTGAACACTGAAGCTTTCTTT
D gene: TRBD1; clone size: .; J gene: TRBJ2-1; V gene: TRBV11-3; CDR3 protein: CASSPFTGAKDEQFF; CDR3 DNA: TGTGCCAGCAGCCCGTTCACAGGGGCGAAGGATGAGCAGTTCTTC
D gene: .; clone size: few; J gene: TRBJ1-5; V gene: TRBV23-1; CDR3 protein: CASSHGGGIYQPQHF; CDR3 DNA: TGCGCCAGCAGTCATGGAGGCGGGATATATCAGCCCCAGCATTTT
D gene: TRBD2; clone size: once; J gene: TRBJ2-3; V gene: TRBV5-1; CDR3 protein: CASSLSGSPDTQYF; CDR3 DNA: TGCGCCAGCAGCTTAAGCGGGAGCCCAGATACGCAGTATTTT
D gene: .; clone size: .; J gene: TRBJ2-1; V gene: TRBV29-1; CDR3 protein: CSVAELPLNEQFF; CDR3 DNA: TGCAGCGTTGCTGAACTACCCCTAAATGAGCAGTTCTTC
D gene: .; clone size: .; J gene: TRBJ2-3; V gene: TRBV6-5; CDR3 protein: CASSYIASTDTQYF; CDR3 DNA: TGTGCCAGCAGTTACATAGCTAGCACAGATACGCAGTATTTT
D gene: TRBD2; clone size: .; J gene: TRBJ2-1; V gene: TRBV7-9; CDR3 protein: CASRPTSGHSGNEQFF; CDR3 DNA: TGTGCCAGCAGACCTACTAGCGGCCATTCGGGGAATGAGCAGTTCTTC
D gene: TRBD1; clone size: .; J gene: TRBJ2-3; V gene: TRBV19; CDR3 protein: CATEPTGGLTDTQYF; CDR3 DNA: TGTGCCACCGAGCCGACAGGGGGTCTTACAGATACGCAGTATTTT
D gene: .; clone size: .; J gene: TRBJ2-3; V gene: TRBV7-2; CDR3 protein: CASSSRGATDTQYF; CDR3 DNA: TGTGCCAGCAGCTCTCGGGGGGCCACAGATACGCAGTATTTT
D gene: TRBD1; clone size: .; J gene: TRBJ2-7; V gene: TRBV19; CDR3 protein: CASAPSGTGYYEQYF; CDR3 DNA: TGTGCCAGTGCCCCATCCGGGACAGGGTATTACGAGCAGTACTTC
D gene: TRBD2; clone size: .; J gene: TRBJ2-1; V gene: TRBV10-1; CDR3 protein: CASSEGAGGYNEQFF; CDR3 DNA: TGCGCCAGCAGTGAAGGGGCGGGAGGGTACAATGAGCAGTTCTTC
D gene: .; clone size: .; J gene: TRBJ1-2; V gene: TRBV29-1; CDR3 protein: CSASLGGDYGYTF; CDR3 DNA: TGCAGCGCCTCCCTCGGGGGTGACTATGGCTACACCTTC
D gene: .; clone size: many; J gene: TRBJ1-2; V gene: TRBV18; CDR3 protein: CASSPASRTGQSYGYTF; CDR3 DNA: TGTGCCAGCTCACCAGCGTCTAGAACAGGACAGAGCTATGGCTACACCTTC
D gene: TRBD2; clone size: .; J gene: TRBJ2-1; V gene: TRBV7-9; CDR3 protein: CASSFWITSGSNEQFF; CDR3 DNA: TGTGCCAGCAGCTTTTGGATTACTAGCGGGAGCAATGAGCAGTTCTTC
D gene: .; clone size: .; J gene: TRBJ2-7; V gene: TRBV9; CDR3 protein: CASSPERGRKPYEQYF; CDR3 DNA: TGTGCCAGCAGCCCGGAAAGGGGTAGAAAACCCTACGAGCAGTACTTC
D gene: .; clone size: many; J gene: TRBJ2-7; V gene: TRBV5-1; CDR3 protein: CASRGQHYEQYF; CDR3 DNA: TGCGCCAGCAGGGGGCAGCACTACGAGCAGTACTTC
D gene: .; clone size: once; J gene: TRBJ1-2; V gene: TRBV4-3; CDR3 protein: CASSRRQGEDGYTF; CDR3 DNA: TGCGCCAGCAGCCGCCGGCAGGGTGAAGATGGCTACACCTTC
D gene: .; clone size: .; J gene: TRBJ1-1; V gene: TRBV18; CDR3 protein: CASSPTGINGNTEAFF; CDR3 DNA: TGTGCCAGCTCACCAACAGGGATCAATGGGAACACTGAAGCTTTCTTT
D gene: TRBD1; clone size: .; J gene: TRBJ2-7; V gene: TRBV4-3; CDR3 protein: CASSQAGGLSEQYF; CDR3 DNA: TGCGCCAGCAGCCAGGCAGGGGGCTTGAGCGAGCAGTACTTC
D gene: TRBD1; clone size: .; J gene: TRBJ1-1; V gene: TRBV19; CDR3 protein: CASRRGQRTEAFF; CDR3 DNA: TGTGCCAGTAGGCGGGGACAGCGCACTGAAGCTTTCTTT
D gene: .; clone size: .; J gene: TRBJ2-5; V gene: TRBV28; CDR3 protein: CASSLPQFKETQYF; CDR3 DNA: TGTGCCAGCAGTTTGCCACAATTTAAAGAGACCCAGTACTTC
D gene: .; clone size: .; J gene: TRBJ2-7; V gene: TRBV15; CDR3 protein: CATSRALAGDYEQYF; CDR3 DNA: TGTGCCACCAGCAGAGCGCTAGCTGGGGACTACGAGCAGTACTTC
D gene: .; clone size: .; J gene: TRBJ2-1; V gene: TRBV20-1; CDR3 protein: CSAAYNEQFF; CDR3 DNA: TGCAGTGCCGCCTACAATGAGCAGTTCTTC
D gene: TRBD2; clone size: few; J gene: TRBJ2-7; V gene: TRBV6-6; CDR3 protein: CASRITSGNYEQYF; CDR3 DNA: TGTGCCAGCCGTATTACTAGCGGGAACTACGAGCAGTACTTC
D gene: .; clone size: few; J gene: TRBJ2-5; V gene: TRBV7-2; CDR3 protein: CASSPRRDQETQYF; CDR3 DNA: TGTGCCAGCAGCCCGAGGCGAGATCAAGAGACCCAGTACTTC
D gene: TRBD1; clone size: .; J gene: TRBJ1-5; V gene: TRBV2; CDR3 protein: CASDRVGGNQPQHF; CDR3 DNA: TGTGCCAGCGACAGGGTCGGAGGCAATCAGCCCCAGCATTTT
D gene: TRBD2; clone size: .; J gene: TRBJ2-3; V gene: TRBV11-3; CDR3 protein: CASRGLAGGRFKDTQYF; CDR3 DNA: TGTGCCAGCAGAGGACTAGCGGGAGGGCGCTTTAAAGATACGCAGTATTTT
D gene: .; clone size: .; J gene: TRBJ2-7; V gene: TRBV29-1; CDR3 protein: CSVEWAAGGGSYEQYF; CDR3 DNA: TGCAGCGTTGAATGGGCGGCTGGGGGAGGATCCTACGAGCAGTACTTC
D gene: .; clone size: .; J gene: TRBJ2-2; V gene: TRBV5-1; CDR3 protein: CASSDRSTTGELFF; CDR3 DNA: TGCGCCAGCAGCGACAGGTCTACTACCGGGGAGCTGTTTTTT
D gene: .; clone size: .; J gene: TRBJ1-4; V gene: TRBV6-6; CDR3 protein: CASSYGGELFF; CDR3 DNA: TGTGCCAGCAGTTACGGGGGGGAACTGTTTTTT
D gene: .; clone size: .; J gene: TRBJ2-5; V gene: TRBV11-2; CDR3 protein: CASSLVSLQETQYF; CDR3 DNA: TGTGCCAGCAGCTTAGTGTCCCTACAAGAGACCCAGTACTTC
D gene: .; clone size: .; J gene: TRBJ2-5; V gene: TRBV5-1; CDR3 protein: CASSLEPQETQYF; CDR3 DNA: TGCGCCAGCAGCTTGGAGCCCCAAGAGACCCAGTACTTC
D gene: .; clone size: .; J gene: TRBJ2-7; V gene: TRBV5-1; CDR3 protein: CASSFEPPPGEQYF; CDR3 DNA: TGCGCCAGCAGCTTTGAACCCCCTCCCGGCGAGCAGTACTTC
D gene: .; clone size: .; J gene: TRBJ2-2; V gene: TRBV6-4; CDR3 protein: CASSGVTGELFF; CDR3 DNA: TGTGCCAGTTCGGGAGTCACCGGGGAGCTGTTTTTT
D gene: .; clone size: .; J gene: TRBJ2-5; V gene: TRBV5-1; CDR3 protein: CASSLETVRETQYF; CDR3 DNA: TGCGCCAGCAGCTTGGAAACGGTCCGGGAGACCCAGTACTTC
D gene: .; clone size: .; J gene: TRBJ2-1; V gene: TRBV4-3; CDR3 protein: CASSQDGEGEGRVRDEQFF; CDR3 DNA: TGCGCCAGCAGCCAAGATGGGGAGGGGGAGGGCCGGGTTCGCGATGAGCAGTTCTTC
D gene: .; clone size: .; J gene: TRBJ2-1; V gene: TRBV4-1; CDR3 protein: CASSQPDGGEQFF; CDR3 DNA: TGCGCCAGCAGCCAACCAGACGGGGGAGAGCAGTTCTTC
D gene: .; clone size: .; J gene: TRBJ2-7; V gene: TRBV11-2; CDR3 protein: CASSLEGGAYEQYF; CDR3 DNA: TGTGCCAGCAGCTTAGAGGGGGGAGCCTACGAGCAGTACTTC
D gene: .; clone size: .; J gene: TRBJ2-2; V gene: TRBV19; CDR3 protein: CASSIGQALTGELFF; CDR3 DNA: TGTGCCAGTAGTATTGGCCAGGCGCTAACCGGGGAGCTGTTTTTT
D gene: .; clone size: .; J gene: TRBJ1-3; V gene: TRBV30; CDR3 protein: CAWSSGSSGNTIYF; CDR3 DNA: TGTGCCTGGAGTTCGGGGTCCTCTGGAAACACCATATATTTT
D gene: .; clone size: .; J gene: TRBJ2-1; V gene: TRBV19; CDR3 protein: CASSRELTLNEQFF; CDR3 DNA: TGTGCCAGTAGCCGGGAGTTAACTCTAAATGAGCAGTTCTTC
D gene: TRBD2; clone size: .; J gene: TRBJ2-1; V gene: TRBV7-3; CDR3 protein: CASSPRLAGGNEQFF; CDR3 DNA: TGTGCCAGCAGCCCCCGACTAGCGGGAGGCAATGAGCAGTTCTTC
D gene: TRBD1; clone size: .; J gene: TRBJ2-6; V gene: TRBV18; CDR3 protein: CASSGQGAGANVLTF; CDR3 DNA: TGTGCCAGCTCCGGACAGGGGGCTGGGGCCAACGTCCTGACTTTC
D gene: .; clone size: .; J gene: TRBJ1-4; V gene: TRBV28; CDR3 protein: CASRSAGYVVEKLFF; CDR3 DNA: TGTGCCAGCAGGTCCGCAGGGTATGTGGTAGAAAAACTGTTTTTT
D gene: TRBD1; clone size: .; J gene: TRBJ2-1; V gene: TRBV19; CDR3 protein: CASSMGQGNEQFF; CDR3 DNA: TGTGCCAGTAGTATGGGACAGGGGAATGAGCAGTTCTTC
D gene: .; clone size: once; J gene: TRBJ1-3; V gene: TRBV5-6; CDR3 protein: CASSLVSVSGNTIYF; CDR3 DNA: TGTGCCAGCAGCTTGGTATCTGTCTCTGGAAACACCATATATTTT
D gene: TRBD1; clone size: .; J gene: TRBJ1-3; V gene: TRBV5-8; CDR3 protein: CASSFDRVAGNTIYF; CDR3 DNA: TGTGCCAGCAGTTTTGACAGGGTAGCTGGAAACACCATATATTTT
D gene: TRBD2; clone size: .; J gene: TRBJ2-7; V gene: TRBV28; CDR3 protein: CASTTGLAGGDDEQYF; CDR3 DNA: TGTGCCAGCACCACTGGACTAGCGGGGGGAGACGACGAGCAGTACTTC
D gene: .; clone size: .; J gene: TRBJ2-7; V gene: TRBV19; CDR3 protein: CASSIGHRDEQYF; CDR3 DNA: TGTGCCAGTAGTATAGGTCACCGAGACGAGCAGTACTTC
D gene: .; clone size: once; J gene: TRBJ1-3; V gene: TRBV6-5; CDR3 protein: CASSSLFGSGNTIYF; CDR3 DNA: TGTGCCAGCAGTTCCCTTTTCGGCTCTGGAAACACCATATATTTT
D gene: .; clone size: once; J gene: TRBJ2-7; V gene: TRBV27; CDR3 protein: CASTNSGYEQYF; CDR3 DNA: TGTGCCAGCACTAATAGCGGCTACGAGCAGTACTTC
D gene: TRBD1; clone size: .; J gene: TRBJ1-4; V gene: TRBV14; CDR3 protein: CASSQYQGDEKLFF; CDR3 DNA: TGTGCCAGCAGCCAATACCAGGGGGATGAAAAACTGTTTTTT